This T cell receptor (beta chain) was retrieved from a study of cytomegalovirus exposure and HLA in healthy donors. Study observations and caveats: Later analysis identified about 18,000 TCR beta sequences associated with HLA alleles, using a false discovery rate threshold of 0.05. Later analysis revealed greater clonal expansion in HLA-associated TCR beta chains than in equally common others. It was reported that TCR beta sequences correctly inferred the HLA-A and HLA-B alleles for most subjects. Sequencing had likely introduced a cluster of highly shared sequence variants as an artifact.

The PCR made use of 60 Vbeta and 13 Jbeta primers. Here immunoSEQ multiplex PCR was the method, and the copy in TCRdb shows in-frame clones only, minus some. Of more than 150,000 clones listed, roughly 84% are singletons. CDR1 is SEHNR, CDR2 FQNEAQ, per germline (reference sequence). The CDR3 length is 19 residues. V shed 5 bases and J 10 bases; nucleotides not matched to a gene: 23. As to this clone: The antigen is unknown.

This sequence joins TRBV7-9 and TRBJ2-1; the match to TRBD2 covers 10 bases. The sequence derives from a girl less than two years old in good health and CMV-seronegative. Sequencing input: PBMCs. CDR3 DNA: TGTGCCAGCAGCACGGACAGGGAGGAGCGGGAGGGCCAAGGTGGCGAGCAGTTCTTC. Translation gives CASSTDREEREGQGGEQFF.